This passage covers 22 T cell receptor beta chains from one sample sequenced in a study of control samples from healthy donors and cancer patients (dated by TCRdb to the early 2020s). The receptor library was made with the immunoSEQ multiplex PCR assay. In TCRdb, the immuneACCESS table is reduced to in-frame sequences with V and J assigned. These tables do not hold every clone; where another copy was compared, an unresolved V gene accounts for under half, and the others remain unexplained. Across this sample there are around 94,000 clones, with around 92% seen only once. The top ten clonotypes cover 2% to 2.5% of the sample. Sequencing was performed on blood. All receptors come from a woman aged 18-35 years in good health.

This clone was counted once. The chain links TRBV3-1 (or the pseudogene TRBV3-2) to TRBJ1-5, with D perhaps matching TRBD1 (5 bases). The germline V gene encodes CDR1 LGHDT and CDR2 YNNKEL (reference sequence). The V gene lost 2 bases and the J gene lost 3 bases, with 11 bases spanning the gap. The CDR3 has 15 residues. The CDR3 nucleotides are TGTGCCAGCAGCCAATCAGGGACCCTCAATCAGCCCCAGCATTTT. Protein sequence: CASSQSGTLNQPQHF.

The chain recombines TRBV11-1 with TRBJ1-2, with a weak D call TRBD1 (5 bases). The CDR3 spans 13 residues. Germline loops: CDR1 SGHAT, CDR2 FQDESV (reference sequence). V shed 3 bases and J shed 6 bases, with 11 bases lying between them. CDR3 region: CASSLGELNGYTF. CDR3 nucleotides: TGTGCCAGCAGCTTGGGGGAACTGAATGGCTACACCTTC.

The rearrangement links TRBV10-3 to TRBJ2-7, with D possibly being TRBD2 (6 bases). The germline V and J ends were trimmed by 9 bases and 6 bases, with 24 bases remaining between them. Germline V lookup: CDR1 ENHRY, CDR2 SYGVKD. The CDR3 has 15 residues. In nucleotides, the CDR3 is TGTGCCATATCACCCGATAGCGGCGGTAGGCGCGAGCAGTACTTC. Amino acid sequence: CAISPDSGGRREQYF.

The gene calls are TRBV15 and TRBJ1-4; a weak D match, TRBD1 (6 bases). CDR1 is LNHNV, CDR2 YYDKDF, per germline (reference sequence). This CDR3 has 14 residues. The V gene lost 5 bases and the J gene lost 6 bases, with 13 bases spanning the gap. CDR3 sequence (DNA): TGTGCCACCAGCCTCACAGGGTCCTATGAAAAACTGTTTTTT. It translates to CATSLTGSYEKLFF.

The gene calls are TRBV2 and TRBJ1-1, with D uncertain. Between the trimmed V and J ends, which lost 2 bases and 4 bases, there was a span of 5 bases. Germline CDR1 is SNHLY and CDR2 is FYNNEI. CDR3 length: 12 residues. The CDR3 DNA reads TGTGCCAGCAGTGAATACGGCACTGAAGCTTTCTTT. Protein product: CASSEYGTEAFF.

The V call is TRBV5-1, the J call TRBJ2-2; perhaps TRBD2 as D (5 bases). The CDR3 extends over 14 amino acids. V lost 2 bases and J lost 4, with 9 bases in between. Per the germline V gene, CDR1 is SGHRS and CDR2 is YFSETQ. The CDR3 reads CASSFVGSTGELFF. CDR3 coding DNA: TGCGCCAGCAGCTTTGTGGGGAGCACCGGGGAGCTGTTTTTT.

The chain has TRBV20-1 and TRBJ2-7; unclear D gene. The germline CDR1 and CDR2 sequences are DFQATT and SNEGSKA (reference sequence). The CDR3 is 11 residues long. V was trimmed by 3 bases and J by 5 bases, leaving 8 bases between them. CDR3 bases: TGCAGTGCTAGGTTTATTGACGAGCAGTACTTC. It translates to CSARFIDEQYF.

The chain carries TRBV18 and TRBJ1-2; a weak D match, TRBD1 (6 bases). V was pared by 1 base and J by 3 bases, with 18 bases between. The CDR3 is made up of 17 amino acids. Germline-derived CDR1 and CDR2 are KGHSH and LQKENI. CDR3 DNA sequence: TGTGCCAGCTCACCACAGGTCCCCGGGACACACGACTATGGCTACACCTTC. This sequence encodes CASSPQVPGTHDYGYTF. The variable domain in full, with the rest retrieved from reference TRBV18 and TRBJ1-2, is NAGVMQNPRHLVRRRGQEARLRCSPMKGHSHVYWYRQLPEEGLKFMVYLQKENIIDESGMPKERFSAEFPKEGPSILRIQQVVRGDSAAYFCASSPQVPGTHDYGYTFGSGTRLTVV.

This chain uses TRBV25-1 with TRBJ2-4; D remains unclear. The germline V gene has CDR1 MGHDK and CDR2 SYGVNS. The germline V and J ends were trimmed by 4 bases and 2 bases, with 12 bases remaining between them. The CDR3 loop spans 15 amino acids. CDR3 nucleotides: TGTGCCAGCAGTGGTCCGTTTCTGCCCAAAAACATTCAGTACTTC. Amino acids: CASSGPFLPKNIQYF.

Written as DNA, the CDR3 is TGTGCCAGCCAATGGGAGGCGGGAGACTTGAACACCGGGGAGCTGTTTTTT. This encodes CASQWEAGDLNTGELFF. The chain links TRBV27 to TRBJ2-2, with 7 bases aligning to TRBD2. CDR1 is MNHEY, CDR2 SMNVEV, per germline (reference sequence). After removal of 8 bases from V and 1 base from J, the junction contained 13 bases not matched to a gene. This CDR3 spans 17 amino acids.

The genes are TRBV7-2 and TRBJ1-1, with no clear D. CDR1 is SGHTA and CDR2 is FQGNSA in the germline V gene. Trimming stripped 4 bases from V and 1 base from J, with 7 bases between. The CDR3 totals 13 residues. The chain's CDR3 is CASSSRPNTEAFF. The CDR3 DNA follows: TGTGCCAGCAGCTCCCGACCGAACACTGAAGCTTTCTTT.

This sequence joins TRBV28 and TRBJ2-1, with unresolved D. Germline assignment: CDR1 MDHEN and CDR2 SYDVKM. Trimming pared 5 bases from V and 7 bases from J, leaving 15 bases between. The CDR3 runs 14 residues. The CDR3 nucleotides read TGTGCCAGCAGTCCCAGGTTCCTGGGGAATGAGCAGTTCTTC. Encoded protein: CASSPRFLGNEQFF.

The rearrangement uses TRBV2 and TRBJ2-5; D is uncertain. Germline CDR1 is SNHLY and CDR2 is FYNNEI. The CDR3 loop spans 15 amino acids. Deletions cut 7 bases from V and 1 base from J, with 16 bases between. The CDR3 DNA is TGTGCCAGCACCCCGGCGACTTTAGGCCAAGAGACCCAGTACTTC. Its translation: CASTPATLGQETQYF.

The V and J genes are TRBV28 and TRBJ1-5; the D is unclear. The length of the CDR3 is 13 residues. Trimming pared 5 bases from V and 6 bases from J, leaving 11 bases between. CDR1 and CDR2 (germline): MDHEN, SYDVKM. The CDR3, as DNA: TGTGCCAGCAGTGACCTGTATGGTCAGCCCCAGCATTTT. Protein: CASSDLYGQPQHF. The full variable domain, rest sourced from reference TRBV28 and TRBJ1-5, is DVKVTQSSRYLVKRTGEKVFLECVQDMDHENMFWYRQDPGLGLRLIYFSYDVKMKEKGDIPEGYSVSREKKERFSLILESASTNQTSMYLCASSDLYGQPQHFGDGTRLSIL.

This clone was detected once. The rearrangement joins TRBV25-1 to TRBJ2-3; D call uncertain. The CDR3 contains 13 residues. Trimming shortened V by 4 bases and J by 6 bases, and 11 bases separated the two germline ends. Germline V gene lookup returns CDR1 MGHDK and CDR2 SYGVNS. As DNA, the CDR3 is TGTGCCAGCAGTGGTACCCCTCGGGATACGCAGTATTTT. Protein product: CASSGTPRDTQYF.

This clone occurred once. V gene TRBV11-3 combines with J gene TRBJ2-1; 8 nucleotides line up with TRBD2. This CDR3 comprises 18 residues. Per germline, CDR1 SGHNT and CDR2 YENEEA. Trimming cost V 0 bases and J 6 bases; bases outside gene matches: 13. The CDR3, as DNA: TGTGCCAGCAGCTTAGAAGCCTTCGGGACTAGTCACTTCAATGAGCAGTTCTTC. It specifies CASSLEAFGTSHFNEQFF.

The chain has TRBV19 and TRBJ2-7; 8 nucleotides agree with TRBD2. Germline CDR1 is LNHDA and CDR2 is SQIVND (reference sequence). V lost 3 bases and J lost 3; bases outside the gene matches: 4. This CDR3 has 14 residues. CDR3 nucleotide sequence: TGTGCCAGTAGTATCAGCGGGAGTGTCTACGAGCAGTACTTC. Translating gives CASSISGSVYEQYF.

CDR3 DNA sequence: TGCGCCAGCAGTAAGGACAGGGATCATAACTATGGCTACACCTTC. It codes for CASSKDRDHNYGYTF. The V and J genes are TRBV10-2 and TRBJ1-2; 8 bases align to TRBD1. The CDR3 runs 15 residues. Germline V gene lookup returns CDR1 WSHSY and CDR2 SAAADI. Trimming took 5 bases from V and 1 from J; bases not matched to a gene: 6.

The chain couples TRBV19 to TRBJ1-2, with D perhaps matching TRBD1 (5 bases). The CDR3 consists of 15 residues. The germline gives CDR1 LNHDA, CDR2 SQIVND (reference sequence). V lost 3 bases to trimming and J lost 0 bases, with 11 bases between them. CDR3 sequence (DNA): TGTGCCAGTAGTATTCGGGGGGGAGCTAACTATGGCTACACCTTC. Encoded protein: CASSIRGGANYGYTF. The full variable domain, its missing parts supplied by reference TRBV19 and TRBJ1-2, is DGGITQSPKYLFRKEGQNVTLSCEQNLNHDAMYWYRQDPGQGLRLIYYSQIVNDFQKGDIAEGYSVSREKKESFPLTVTSAQKNPTAFYLCASSIRGGANYGYTFGSGTRLTVV.

V and J are TRBV27 and TRBJ2-2; D call uncertain. The CDR3 spans 13 residues. Trimming removed 5 bases at V and 6 bases at J, with 10 bases between. The V gene's germline CDR1 is MNHEY and CDR2 SMNVEV (reference sequence). The chain's CDR3 is CASSLWKAGELFF. The CDR3 nucleotides are TGTGCCAGCAGTCTATGGAAGGCCGGGGAGCTGTTTTTT.

DNA for the CDR3: TGTGCCAGCTCAGAGATCGGACATAGCAATCAGCCCCAGCATTTT. Its translation: CASSEIGHSNQPQHF. The chain links TRBV6-5 to TRBJ1-5; weak D call: TRBD1 (5 bases). The CDR3 is 15 residues long. Germline loops: CDR1 MNHEY, CDR2 SVGAGI. V gave up 8 bases and J gave up 0 bases, with 14 bases separating them.

This sequence joins TRBV12-3 or TRBV12-4 and TRBJ2-1, with TRBD1 matching over 9 bases. The CDR3 runs 13 residues. After removal of 3 bases from V and 7 bases from J, the junction contained 1 base not matched to a gene. CDR3 in DNA: TGTGCCAGCAGTTTCGACAGGGGGAATGAGCAGTTCTTC. Amino acids: CASSFDRGNEQFF.